The 13 T cell receptor beta chains presented below share a single source sample, sequenced in a study of cytomegalovirus exposure and HLA in healthy donors. 60 Vbeta and 13 Jbeta primers were used in PCR. Some clones are missing from TCRdb's copy, which holds only in-frame ones; the method was immunoSEQ multiplex PCR. The repertoire has around 220,000 clones, about 80% of them found once; the top ten carry roughly 15%. Sequencing was performed on PBMCs. These TCRs come from a man aged 40-49 years in good health and CMV-seronegative.

The chain links TRBV6-1 to TRBJ2-2; D call uncertain. The CDR3 is 12 amino acids. Germline values: CDR1 MNHNS, CDR2 SASEGT. The V and J ends lost 9 bases and 1 base respectively, with 6 bases between them. Here the CDR3 reads CASLVNTGELFF. For the CDR3, the DNA is TGTGCCAGTCTTGTGAACACCGGGGAGCTGTTTTTT.

This chain links TRBV7-3 with TRBJ2-7, with TRBD2 matching 7 bases. The CDR3 contains 13 residues. Trimming took 2 bases from V and 3 from J; bases not matched to a gene: 1. The germline CDR1 and CDR2 sequences are SGHTA and FQGTGA. The CDR3 DNA follows: TGTGCCAGCAGCTTAGGGAGGGACTACGAGCAGTACTTC. As protein: CASSLGRDYEQYF.

The V and J genes are TRBV6-6 and TRBJ2-3, with 7 nucleotides matching TRBD1. V was pared by 2 bases and J by 4 bases, with 0 bases of the junction left unmatched. This CDR3 comprises 13 residues. Looked up from germline, CDR1 is MNHNY and CDR2 is SVGAGI (reference sequence). DNA for the CDR3: TGTGCCAGCAGTTACGGACAGGCAGATACGCAGTATTTT. Translated: CASSYGQADTQYF.

The chain employs TRBV5-5 and TRBJ2-2; a possible D gene is TRBD1 (6 bases). Germline-derived CDR1 and CDR2 are SGHKS and YYEKEE (reference sequence). The CDR3 has 14 residues. Trimming took 3 bases from V and 4 from J, leaving 10 bases between them. CDR3 region: CASSSTGSTGELFF. Written as DNA, the CDR3 is TGTGCCAGCAGCTCTACAGGGTCCACCGGGGAGCTGTTTTTT.

The genes are TRBV5-1 and TRBJ1-1; no clear D gene. V gave up 1 base and J gave up 3 bases, with 7 bases separating them. The CDR3 spans 13 residues. In germline, CDR1 is SGHRS, CDR2 YFSETQ. The CDR3, as DNA: TGCGCCAGCAGCTTGAAGGAGGACACTGAAGCTTTCTTT. Its translation: CASSLKEDTEAFF.

This chain joins TRBV6-4 and TRBJ2-1; D gene unclear. This CDR3 spans 15 amino acids. The V end was cut by 3 bases, the J end by 6 bases, with 15 bases between. The germline V gene has CDR1 MRHNA and CDR2 SNTAGT. In nucleotides, the CDR3 is TGTGCCAGCAGTGATTCTGAGGCGGAATCCAATGAGCAGTTCTTC. This sequence encodes CASSDSEAESNEQFF.

This chain uses TRBV7-8 with TRBJ2-2, with 7 bases lining up with TRBD1. With 3 bases clipped from V and 8 bases from J, the junction kept 6 bases outside the gene matches. Germline CDR1 SGHVS, CDR2 FQNEAQ. This CDR3 is 14 amino acids long. CDR3 residues: CASSFRNRGGELFF. Written as DNA, the CDR3 is TGTGCCAGCAGCTTCCGAAACAGGGGTGGGGAGCTGTTTTTT.

The CDR3 DNA reads TGTGCCAGCAGCTTGGTATTGAGACTTGCTAGCTCCTACGAGCAGTACTTC. The encoded protein is CASSLVLRLASSYEQYF. The chain combines TRBV5-8 with TRBJ2-7; the D is unclear. Per the germline V gene, CDR1 is SGHTS and CDR2 is YDEGEE. Between the trimmed V and J ends, which lost 0 bases and 0 bases, there was a span of 16 bases. The CDR3 extends over 17 amino acids.

The chain carries TRBV2 and TRBJ1-4; D is uncertain. The CDR3 covers 12 residues. The V end was cut by 6 bases, the J end by 3 bases, with 5 bases between. The germline gives CDR1 SNHLY, CDR2 FYNNEI. CDR3 sequence reads: CASRGANEKLFF. The CDR3 region has the DNA TGTGCCAGCAGGGGAGCTAATGAAAAACTGTTTTTT.

The chain uses TRBV6-6 and TRBJ1-1, with D perhaps matching TRBD1 (6 bases). The CDR3 covers 15 residues. Trimming pared 2 bases from V and 8 bases from J, leaving 18 bases between. Germline V gene sequence: CDR1 MNHNY, CDR2 SVGAGI (reference sequence). Written as DNA, the CDR3 is TGTGCCAGCAGTTACGCCCCTAACAGGGCGGACGAAGCTTTCTTT. Protein: CASSYAPNRADEAFF.

CDR3 loop: CASSVENGDFSYNEQFF. CDR3 nucleotides: TGTGCCAGCAGCGTAGAAAACGGGGATTTCTCCTACAATGAGCAGTTCTTC. The chain recombines TRBV9 with TRBJ2-1; a possible D gene is TRBD2 (5 bases). CDR3 size: 17 residues. Trimming removed 0 bases at V and 0 bases at J, with 13 bases between. The germline CDR1 and CDR2 sequences are SGDLS and YYNGEE.

The chain joins TRBV7-2 to TRBJ2-7; D call uncertain. Trimming shortened V by 1 base and J by 0 bases, and 10 bases separated the two germline ends. CDR1 and CDR2 from the germline V gene are SGHTA and FQGNSA. The CDR3 runs to 15 residues. The CDR3 reads CASSLEHRTSYEQYF. The DNA of the CDR3 is TGTGCCAGCAGCTTAGAACACAGAACCTCCTACGAGCAGTACTTC.

The V call is TRBV2, the J call TRBJ2-1; 8 bases are shared with TRBD1. The CDR3 length is 11 residues. Germline-derived CDR1 and CDR2 are SNHLY and FYNNEI. Trimming took 8 bases from V and 8 from J; bases not matched to a gene: 2. This CDR3 reads CASGQGDEQFF. DNA of the CDR3: TGTGCCAGCGGACAGGGCGATGAGCAGTTCTTC.